Each of the 10 T cell receptor beta chains below was sequenced from the same sample in a study of blood T cell repertoires in COVID-19. TCRdb's table, derived via immunoSEQ multiplex PCR, lists solely in-frame clones and lacks some. The table has a few hundred thousand clones, about nine tenths seen once. The specimen was peripheral blood. The origin of the receptors is a man aged 18-30 years with active or convalescent COVID-19.

The V and J genes are TRBV7-9 and TRBJ2-3; 7 bases match TRBD2. Per germline, CDR1 SEHNR and CDR2 FQNEAQ (reference sequence). The CDR3 runs to 16 residues. The V segment lost 8 bases and the J segment 4 bases; nucleotides outside the gene matches: 15. CDR3 residues: CASCSRGGLGADTQYF. For the CDR3, the DNA is TGTGCCAGCTGCTCAAGGGGCGGACTAGGGGCAGATACGCAGTATTTT.

This sequence joins TRBV6-5 and TRBJ1-5, with 9 bases identical to TRBD1. J was trimmed by 1 base and V by 5 bases; bases with no gene match: 3. This CDR3 spans 15 amino acids. CDR1 MNHEY and CDR2 SVGAGI come from the germline V gene. CDR3: CASSPGTGSNQPQHF. CDR3 nucleotides: TGTGCCAGCAGTCCCGGGACAGGGAGCAATCAGCCCCAGCATTTT.

The chain carries TRBV19 and TRBJ1-3, with D tentatively TRBD1 (6 bases). Germline values: CDR1 LNHDA, CDR2 SQIVND (reference sequence). CDR3 length: 13 amino acids. The V gene lost 5 bases and the J gene lost 2 bases, with 7 bases spanning the gap. The CDR3 loop reads CASSHRAGNTIYF. CDR3 DNA sequence: TGTGCCAGTAGTCACAGGGCTGGAAACACCATATATTTT.

The chain uses TRBV19 and TRBJ2-5; weak D call: TRBD2 (6 bases). V lost 3 bases to trimming and J lost 4 bases, with 9 bases between them. The CDR3 has 13 residues. CDR1 LNHDA and CDR2 SQIVND come from the germline V gene (reference sequence). CDR3 residues: CASSMGGPETQYF. DNA for the CDR3: TGTGCCAGTAGTATGGGAGGTCCAGAGACCCAGTACTTC.

V is TRBV29-1 and J is TRBJ2-3, with 9 positions matching TRBD2. V dropped 6 bases and J dropped 7; count of bases not matched to a gene: 14. From germline, CDR1 is SQVTM and CDR2 ANQGSEA. The CDR3 runs 15 residues. CDR3 region: CSVIPFAGGPNTQYF. DNA for the CDR3: TGCAGCGTCATCCCGTTCGCGGGAGGGCCGAATACGCAGTATTTT.

The chain joins TRBV6-5 to TRBJ1-2; D is undetermined. Trimming shortened V by 4 bases and J by 1 base, and 10 bases separated the two germline ends. This CDR3 region has 14 residues. The germline gives CDR1 MNHEY, CDR2 SVGAGI. CDR3 sequence reads: CASSLGGSNYGYTF. The CDR3 DNA reads TGTGCCAGCAGTTTGGGTGGGAGTAACTATGGCTACACCTTC.

J is TRBJ2-7 and V is TRBV6-5, with D perhaps matching TRBD2 (5 bases). This CDR3 region has 14 residues. The V and J ends lost 9 bases and 0 bases respectively, with 15 bases between them. CDR1 and CDR2 from the germline V gene are MNHEY and SVGAGI. The CDR3 DNA follows: TGTGCCAGTAGGACTGCCTACAGCTCCTACGAGCAGTACTTC. This encodes CASRTAYSSYEQYF.

The chain couples TRBV29-1 to TRBJ1-2; 10 bases line up with TRBD1. Germline V gene lookup returns CDR1 SQVTM and CDR2 ANQGSEA. The V and J ends lost 7 bases and 6 bases, in that order; junction bases with no gene match: 11. This CDR3 region has 14 residues. The CDR3 protein is CSAYETGTGDGYTF. CDR3 DNA: TGCAGCGCATACGAGACCGGGACAGGGGATGGCTACACCTTC.

The chain uses TRBV5-1 and TRBJ2-6; D is unresolved. The CDR3 is 14 amino acids. Germline loops: CDR1 SGHRS, CDR2 YFSETQ. V dropped 6 bases and J dropped 0 bases, with 7 bases sitting between them. The CDR3 DNA sequence: TGCGCCAGCAACACAGCCTCTGGGGCCAACGTCCTGACTTTC. Encoded protein: CASNTASGANVLTF.

This rearrangement joins TRBV28 to TRBJ1-4, with D uncertain. Germline assignment: CDR1 MDHEN and CDR2 SYDVKM. This CDR3 comprises 13 residues. V was cut by 7 bases and J by 5 bases, with 11 bases left in between. CDR3 in DNA: TGTGCCAGCATTCGAGCGTTAAATGAAAAACTGTTTTTT. It translates to CASIRALNEKLFF.